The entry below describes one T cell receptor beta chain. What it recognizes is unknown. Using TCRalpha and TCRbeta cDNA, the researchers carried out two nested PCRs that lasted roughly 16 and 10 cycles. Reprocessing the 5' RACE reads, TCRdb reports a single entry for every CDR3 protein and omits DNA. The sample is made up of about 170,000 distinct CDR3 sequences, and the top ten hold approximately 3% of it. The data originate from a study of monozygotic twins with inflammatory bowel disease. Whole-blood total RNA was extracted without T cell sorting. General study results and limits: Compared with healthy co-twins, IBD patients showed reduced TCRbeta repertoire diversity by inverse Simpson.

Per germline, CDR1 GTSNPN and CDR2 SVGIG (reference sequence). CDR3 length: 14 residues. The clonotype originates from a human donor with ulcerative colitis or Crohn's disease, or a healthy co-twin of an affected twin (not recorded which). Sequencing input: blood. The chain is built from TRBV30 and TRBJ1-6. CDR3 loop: CALSPGRANSPLHF.